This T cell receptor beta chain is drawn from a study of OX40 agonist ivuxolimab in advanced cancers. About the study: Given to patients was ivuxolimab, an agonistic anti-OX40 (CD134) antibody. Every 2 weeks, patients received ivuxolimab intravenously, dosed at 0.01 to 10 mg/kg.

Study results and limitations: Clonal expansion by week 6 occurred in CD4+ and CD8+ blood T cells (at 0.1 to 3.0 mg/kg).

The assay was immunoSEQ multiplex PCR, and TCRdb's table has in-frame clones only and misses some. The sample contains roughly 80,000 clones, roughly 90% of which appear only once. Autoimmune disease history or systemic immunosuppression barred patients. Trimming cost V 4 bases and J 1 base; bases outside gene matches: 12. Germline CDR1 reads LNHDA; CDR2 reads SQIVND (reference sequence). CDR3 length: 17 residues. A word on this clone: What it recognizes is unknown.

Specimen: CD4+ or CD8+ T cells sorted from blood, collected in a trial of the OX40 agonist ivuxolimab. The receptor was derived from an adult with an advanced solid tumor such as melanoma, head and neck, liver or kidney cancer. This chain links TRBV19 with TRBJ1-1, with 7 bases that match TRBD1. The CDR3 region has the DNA TGTGCCAGTAGTACCCCCGACAGGGACTTGAGGAACACTGAAGCTTTCTTT. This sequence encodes CASSTPDRDLRNTEAFF.